This TCR beta chain is drawn from a study of blood T cell repertoires in COVID-19. Study context: Whether acute or convalescent, the COVID-19 samples came from the United States, Italy and Spain.

This clone was counted once. Profiled with immunoSEQ multiplex PCR; TCRdb holds only in-frame clones, not every one. The sample shows 250,000 to 400,000 clones, about nine tenths of them seen only once. The V gene lost 10 bases and the J gene lost 6 bases, with 22 bases spanning the gap. CDR1 and CDR2 from the germline V gene are MNHEY and SVGAGI. CDR3 size: 15 residues. Sequencing was carried out using peripheral blood. This TCR derives from a woman in her 30s with COVID-19, enrolled during active disease. The V call is TRBV6-5, the J call TRBJ1-5; D may be TRBD1 (6 bases). The CDR3 DNA reads as TGTGCCACCAGGAAGGATGCAGGGGCCTTTCAGCCCCAGCATTTT. Translating it yields CATRKDAGAFQPQHF.